The clone carrying this T cell receptor beta chain was picked up many times. These data come from a study of T cells in Graves' hyperthyroidism and ophthalmopathy. Amplified TCR beta CDR3 regions came from RNA transcripts. First-round RT-PCR of the TCR CDR3 relied on the HTBI primer set. Each CDR3 protein gets one entry after TCRdb re-called the multiplex PCR reads with MiXCR. The data contain about 46,000 distinct CDR3 sequences, 45% to 50% of them singletons. CDR1 is LGHNA and CDR2 is YNFKEQ in the germline V gene. Trimming at V came to 4 bases and at J to 2 bases, leaving 4 bases not matched to a gene. The CDR3 consists of 14 residues.

The sample comprised peripheral blood or thyroid tissue (not recorded which). This clonotype was sampled from a woman aged 50 to 60 with Graves' hyperthyroidism. The chain is built from TRBV4-2 and TRBJ2-7; 8 nucleotides line up with TRBD2. Here the CDR3 DNA reads TGTGCCAGCAGCCCGGGACTAGGAGCCTACGAGCAGTACTTC. This codes for CASSPGLGAYEQYF.